These T cell receptor beta chains were read from a single sample in a study of CD8 T cells in ankylosing spondylitis. MiXCR was run by TCRdb on the 5' RACE reads, yielding one entry per CDR3 protein. The repertoire holds around 230,000 distinct CDR3 sequences, with 8% to 9.5% as singletons. The sample was blood, either unsorted or a sorted T cell fraction (not recorded which). The receptors shown here come from a male donor with ankylosing spondylitis or in good health (not recorded which). Both conserved end residues are part of each CDR3. D genes are given only for firm matches. A clone size is listed for some rows: how often the clone was seen (once, few, many), or a class if it is expanded.

d_call: -
j_call: TRBJ2-1
clone_size: many
v_call: TRBV20-1
cdr3_nt: TGCAGTGCTAGAGAAATAAACAATGAGCAGTTCTTC
cdr3_aa: CSAREINNEQFF

d_call: TRBD2
j_call: TRBJ2-7
clone_size: many
v_call: TRBV20-1
cdr3_nt: TGCAGTGCTAGGGTACTAGCGGGGGTCTATATTTCCTACGAGCAGTACTTC
cdr3_aa: CSARVLAGVYISYEQYF

d_call: TRBD1
j_call: TRBJ2-5
clone_size: many
v_call: TRBV11-2
cdr3_nt: TGTGCCAGCAGCGCCGGACAGGGAAGAGAGACCCAGTACTTC
cdr3_aa: CASSAGQGRETQYF

d_call: TRBD1
j_call: TRBJ1-2
clone_size: once
v_call: TRBV7-2
cdr3_nt: TGTGCCAGCAGCGCGACAGGGGGGGCTAACTATGGCTACACCTTC
cdr3_aa: CASSATGGANYGYTF

d_call: -
j_call: TRBJ2-5
clone_size: many
v_call: TRBV20-1
cdr3_nt: TGCAGTGCTAGGACCCCCAGGGATTTGGAGACCCAGTACTTC
cdr3_aa: CSARTPRDLETQYF

d_call: -
j_call: TRBJ1-5
clone_size: -
v_call: TRBV5-5
cdr3_nt: TGTGCCAGCAGCTTGGAAAGGGTAGGGACGAATCAGCCCCAGCATTTT
cdr3_aa: CASSLERVGTNQPQHF

d_call: -
j_call: TRBJ2-7
clone_size: many
v_call: TRBV9
cdr3_nt: TGTGCCAGCAGCGTATGGTCCCCCCATTACGAGCAGTACTTC
cdr3_aa: CASSVWSPHYEQYF

d_call: -
j_call: TRBJ2-5
clone_size: -
v_call: TRBV30
cdr3_nt: TGTGCCTGGAGTGTCGGGGAGACCCAGTACTTC
cdr3_aa: CAWSVGETQYF

d_call: -
j_call: TRBJ2-3
clone_size: many
v_call: TRBV20-1
cdr3_nt: TGCAGTGCTCCTACTAGATATAGCACAGATACGCAGTATTTT
cdr3_aa: CSAPTRYSTDTQYF

d_call: -
j_call: TRBJ2-7
clone_size: many
v_call: TRBV5-8
cdr3_nt: TGTGCCAGCAGCTTCCCTATATCCTACGAGCAGTACTTC
cdr3_aa: CASSFPISYEQYF

d_call: -
j_call: TRBJ2-2
clone_size: many
v_call: TRBV7-2
cdr3_nt: TGTGCCAGCAGTTTATGGGCCCCGACCGGGGAGCTGTTTTTT
cdr3_aa: CASSLWAPTGELFF

d_call: TRBD1
j_call: TRBJ2-1
clone_size: many
v_call: TRBV7-2
cdr3_nt: TGTGCCAGCAGCTTAGCGGGACAGGGTATCGATGAGCAGTTCTTC
cdr3_aa: CASSLAGQGIDEQFF

d_call: -
j_call: TRBJ1-3
clone_size: many
v_call: TRBV6-5
cdr3_nt: TGTGCCAGCAGTTACGGGACGGCCCCGAAGGGCACCATATATTTT
cdr3_aa: CASSYGTAPKGTIYF

d_call: TRBD1
j_call: TRBJ1-1
clone_size: -
v_call: TRBV10-3
cdr3_nt: TGTGCCACCCGGGACAGCATGAACACTGAAGCTTTCTTT
cdr3_aa: CATRDSMNTEAFF

d_call: TRBD1
j_call: TRBJ2-3
clone_size: many
v_call: TRBV10-1
cdr3_nt: TGCGCCAGCAGCCACGGACAGGGGGCGGCAGATACGCAGTATTTT
cdr3_aa: CASSHGQGAADTQYF

d_call: -
j_call: TRBJ2-1
clone_size: many
v_call: TRBV7-3
cdr3_nt: TGTGCCAGCAGCGGGGACCGCAGCGGGAATGAGCAGTTCTTC
cdr3_aa: CASSGDRSGNEQFF

d_call: -
j_call: TRBJ2-3
clone_size: many
v_call: TRBV5-1
cdr3_nt: TGCGCCAGCAGCTTGGACCTTAAAACAGATACGCAGTATTTT
cdr3_aa: CASSLDLKTDTQYF

d_call: -
j_call: TRBJ1-5
clone_size: many
v_call: TRBV15
cdr3_nt: TGTGCCACCAGCAGAGACCTGCTAAGTCAGCCCCAGCATTTT
cdr3_aa: CATSRDLLSQPQHF

d_call: -
j_call: TRBJ2-7
clone_size: many
v_call: TRBV20-1
cdr3_nt: TGCAGTGCTAGAGATCGGCTAGGAGGTTACGAGCAGTACTTC
cdr3_aa: CSARDRLGGYEQYF

d_call: -
j_call: TRBJ1-6
clone_size: many
v_call: TRBV12-3/TRBV12-4
cdr3_nt: TGTGCCAGCCGAGACCCCGACGACCCCGGGTCACCCCTCCACTTT
cdr3_aa: CASRDPDDPGSPLHF

d_call: -
j_call: TRBJ2-6
clone_size: many
v_call: TRBV7-2
cdr3_nt: TGTGCCTGGCGAGGGACTGGGGCCAACGTCCTGACTTTC
cdr3_aa: CAWRGTGANVLTF

d_call: -
j_call: TRBJ1-1
clone_size: many
v_call: TRBV6-5
cdr3_nt: TGTGCCAGCAGTTACTCAATGAACACTGAAGCTTTCTTT
cdr3_aa: CASSYSMNTEAFF

d_call: -
j_call: TRBJ2-3
clone_size: many
v_call: TRBV5-1
cdr3_nt: TGCGCCAGCAGCTTAAGCCGGACTACAGATACGCAGTATTTT
cdr3_aa: CASSLSRTTDTQYF